This T cell receptor beta chain is drawn from a study of blood T cell repertoires in COVID-19. CDR1 and CDR2 from the germline V gene are LNHDA and SQIVND (reference sequence). The CDR3 length is 15 residues. V dropped 1 base and J dropped 0 bases, with 4 bases sitting between them. Produced via immunoSEQ multiplex PCR; TCRdb's table is partial and in-frame only. The sample shows around 200,000 clones, 85% of them seen only once. The source is a man between 40 and 49 years old who had recovered from COVID-19. Sequenced material: PBMCs or T cells enriched from blood (not recorded which). The genes are TRBV19 and TRBJ2-6; no firm D call. The CDR3 loop is CASSIGLSGANVLTF. Written as DNA, the CDR3 is TGTGCCAGTAGTATAGGACTCTCTGGGGCCAACGTCCTGACTTTC.